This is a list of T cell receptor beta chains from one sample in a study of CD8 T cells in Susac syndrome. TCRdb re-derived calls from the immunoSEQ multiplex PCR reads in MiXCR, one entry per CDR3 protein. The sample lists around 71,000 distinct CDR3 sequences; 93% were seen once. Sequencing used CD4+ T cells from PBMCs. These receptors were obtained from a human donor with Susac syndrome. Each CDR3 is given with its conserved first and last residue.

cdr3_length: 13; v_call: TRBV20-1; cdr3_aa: CSARGGLDQPQHF
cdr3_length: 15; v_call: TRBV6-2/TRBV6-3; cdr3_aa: CASSYPKGGQETQYF
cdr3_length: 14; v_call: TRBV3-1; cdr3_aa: CASSQDPGLSGYTF
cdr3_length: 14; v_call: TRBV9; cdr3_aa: CASSVAGEGFVQYF
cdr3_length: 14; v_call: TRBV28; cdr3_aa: CASIKSRPYNEQFF
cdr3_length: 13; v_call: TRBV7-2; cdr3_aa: CASSFQDPETQYF
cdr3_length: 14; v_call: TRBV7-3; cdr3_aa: CASSLAGDTETQYF
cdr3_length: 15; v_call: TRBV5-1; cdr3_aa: CASSPWTVLNTEAFF
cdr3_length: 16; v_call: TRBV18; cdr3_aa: CASSPLGLGVNTEAFF
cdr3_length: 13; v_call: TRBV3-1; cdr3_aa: CASTGDNSYEQYF
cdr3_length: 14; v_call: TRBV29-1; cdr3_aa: CSASTGYTYYEQYF
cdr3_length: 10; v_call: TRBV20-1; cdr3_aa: CSAREGGYTF
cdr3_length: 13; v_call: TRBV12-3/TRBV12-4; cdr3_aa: CASTWTTGNTIYF
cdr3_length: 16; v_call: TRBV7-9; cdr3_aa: CASSEKETGFHYGYTF
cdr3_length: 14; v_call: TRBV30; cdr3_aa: CAWGTGVENYEQYF
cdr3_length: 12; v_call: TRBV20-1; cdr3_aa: CSARLGNLGYTF
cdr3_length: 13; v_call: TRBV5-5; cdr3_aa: CASSPTTQETQYF
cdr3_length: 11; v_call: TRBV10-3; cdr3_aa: CAIMGTDTQYF
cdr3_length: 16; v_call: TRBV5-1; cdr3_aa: CASSLQGTTSTDTQYF
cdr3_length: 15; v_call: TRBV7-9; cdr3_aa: CASSPDRGNNSPLHF
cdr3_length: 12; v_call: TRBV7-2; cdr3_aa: CASSLGFGGYTF
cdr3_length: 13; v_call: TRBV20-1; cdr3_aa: CSARGPTSREQYF
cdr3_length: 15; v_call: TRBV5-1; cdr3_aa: CASSLSSGGANEQFF
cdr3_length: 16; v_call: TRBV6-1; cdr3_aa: CASSDRSGLAALGYTF
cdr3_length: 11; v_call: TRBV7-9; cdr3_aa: CASSSIETQYF
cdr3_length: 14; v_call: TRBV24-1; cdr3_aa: CATQDREYNSPLHF
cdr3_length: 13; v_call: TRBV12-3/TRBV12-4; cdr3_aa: CASRRGGAYEQYF
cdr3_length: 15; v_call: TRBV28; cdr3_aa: CASSFRTGPDQPQHF
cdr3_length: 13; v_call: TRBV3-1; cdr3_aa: CASSQDKKFPQHF
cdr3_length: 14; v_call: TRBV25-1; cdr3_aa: CASSKAGGFETQYF
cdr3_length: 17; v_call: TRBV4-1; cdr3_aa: CASSQSEGPRSGNTIYF
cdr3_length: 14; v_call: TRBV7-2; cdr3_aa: CASSLGGLGETQYF
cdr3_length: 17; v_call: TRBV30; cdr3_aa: CAWSVARGGYNNQPQHF
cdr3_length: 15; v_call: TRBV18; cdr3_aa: CASSPGILTVGELFF
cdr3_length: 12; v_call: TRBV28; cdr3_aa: CASQDGNTEAFF
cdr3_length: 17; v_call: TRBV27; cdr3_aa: CASSSGFVGDRANEQFF
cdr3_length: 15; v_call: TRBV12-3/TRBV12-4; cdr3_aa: CASSLRSVAADTQYF
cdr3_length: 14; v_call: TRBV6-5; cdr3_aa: CASSRGQETYGYTF
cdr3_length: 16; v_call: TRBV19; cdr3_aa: CASSIDLAGGPDEQFF
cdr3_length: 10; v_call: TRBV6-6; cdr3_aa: CASSDGARRF
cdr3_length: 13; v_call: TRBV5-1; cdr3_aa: CASSLDYYQPQHF
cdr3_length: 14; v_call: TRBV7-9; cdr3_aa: CASSARQGSAPLHF
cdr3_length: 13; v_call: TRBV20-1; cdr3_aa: CSAGQGRDEKLFF
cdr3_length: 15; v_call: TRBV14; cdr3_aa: CASSPLLGGDEKLFF
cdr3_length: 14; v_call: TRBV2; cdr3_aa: CASSDRRSNQPQHF
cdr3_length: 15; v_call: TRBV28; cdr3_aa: CASRKHSSGANVLTF
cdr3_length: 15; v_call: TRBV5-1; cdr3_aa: CASSSRLAGVDEQFF
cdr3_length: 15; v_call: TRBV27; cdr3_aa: CASSLLGGGNTEAFF
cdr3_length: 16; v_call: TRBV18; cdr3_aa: CASSPPTARRGEKLFF
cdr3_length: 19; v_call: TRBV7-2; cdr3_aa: CASSTRPGLAGGSSYEQYF
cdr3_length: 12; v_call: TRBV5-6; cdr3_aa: CASSLTQETQYF
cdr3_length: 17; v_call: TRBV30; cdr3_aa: CAWSVPPPGLAGGEQFF
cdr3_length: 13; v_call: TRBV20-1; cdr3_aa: CSARKAGHYEQYF
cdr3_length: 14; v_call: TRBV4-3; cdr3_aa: CASSQDPGWTEQFF
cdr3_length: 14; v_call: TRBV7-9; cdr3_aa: CASSLTTGTDTQYF
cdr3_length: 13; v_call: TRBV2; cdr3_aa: CASSADSNYGYTF